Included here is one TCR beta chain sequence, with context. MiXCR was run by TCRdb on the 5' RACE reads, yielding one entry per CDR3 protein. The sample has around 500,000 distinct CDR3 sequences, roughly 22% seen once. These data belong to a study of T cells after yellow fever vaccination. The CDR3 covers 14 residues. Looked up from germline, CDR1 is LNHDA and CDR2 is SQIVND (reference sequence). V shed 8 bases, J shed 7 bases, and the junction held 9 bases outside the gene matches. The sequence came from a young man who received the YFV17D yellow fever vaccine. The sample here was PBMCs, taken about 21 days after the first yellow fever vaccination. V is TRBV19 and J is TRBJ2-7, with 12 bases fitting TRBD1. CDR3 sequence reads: CASRGGQGAREQYF. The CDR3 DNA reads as TGTGCCAGTCGAGGGGGACAGGGGGCTCGGGAGCAGTACTTC.